These 31 T cell receptor beta chains originate from one sample sequenced in a study of CXCR3-negative and CXCR3-positive naive CD8 T cells. Overall study findings and caveats: CXCR3-positive naive cells carried more hydrophobic TRB CDR3s than CXCR3-negative naive cells did.

Antigens for these TCRs are unknown. The authors prepared UMI-labeled TRB cDNA libraries by 5' RACE. TCRdb re-called the 5' RACE reads and catalogs CDR3 proteins one per entry, DNA excluded. The record lists under 150,000 distinct CDR3 sequences, of which the ten most abundant hold 0.25% to 0.35%. Sequencing used naive CXCR3+ CD8+ T cells from blood. As for subset: CD45RO-CCR7+CD27+CD95- naive CD8+ T cells expressing CXCR3 (TNR3+). The receptor set was obtained from a human donor in good health. Some clones in this sample may be carry-over from other donors' samples.

The chain combines TRBV10-3 with TRBJ2-1; the D call from TCRdb, TRBD1, cannot be confirmed without DNA. Germline CDR1 is ENHRY and CDR2 is SYGVKD. The CDR3 runs 13 residues. CDR3 in amino acids: CAISETGGGEQFF.

The CDR3 sequence is CSVEWREEFFNEQFF. V is TRBV29-1 and J is TRBJ2-1; TCRdb picks TRBD2, but there is no DNA to check that call. Germline CDR1 reads SQVTM; CDR2 reads ANQGSEA. The CDR3 has 15 residues.

The chain joins TRBV28 to TRBJ2-7; TCRdb returns TRBD1, unconfirmable since there is no DNA. This CDR3 is 14 amino acids long. Per germline, CDR1 MDHEN and CDR2 SYDVKM. The CDR3 loop is CASSSTGGVYEQYF.

This sequence joins TRBV5-5 and TRBJ2-5; with no DNA, the TCRdb D assignment of TRBD2 cannot be verified. The germline V gene has CDR1 SGHKS and CDR2 YYEKEE (reference sequence). The CDR3 is 15 residues long. The CDR3 region is CASSLELASGETQYF.

J is TRBJ2-7 and V is TRBV7-2; TCRdb designates TRBD2, a call that cannot be tested without DNA. The CDR3 extends over 15 amino acids. Germline lookup yields CDR1 SGHTA and CDR2 FQGNSA. The CDR3 protein is CASSFHSGGTYEQYF.

The rearrangement joins TRBV12-3 or TRBV12-4 to TRBJ1-1. The CDR3 is 12 residues long. The CDR3: CASRTPNTEAFF.

The chain joins TRBV12-3 or TRBV12-4 to TRBJ2-2; TCRdb returns TRBD1, unconfirmable since there is no DNA. There are 15 residues in the CDR3. The CDR3 region is CASSSRDRVERELFF.

This chain links TRBV3-1 with TRBJ2-7; there is no DNA to check the TCRdb D call of TRBD1. Germline values: CDR1 LGHDT, CDR2 YNNKEL (reference sequence). The CDR3 covers 13 residues. The CDR3 protein is CASSLRDRTEQYF.

The chain links TRBV3-1 to TRBJ2-2; without DNA, the TCRdb call of TRBD1 cannot be checked. The germline V gene has CDR1 LGHDT and CDR2 YNNKEL (reference sequence). The CDR3 covers 14 residues. The CDR3 sequence: CASSRTAFTGELFF.

The CDR3 here is CSVEMGDRASGDVGQETQYF. V and J are TRBV29-1 and TRBJ2-5; TCRdb's D call, TRBD2, is unchecked because there is no DNA. CDR1 and CDR2 (germline): SQVTM, ANQGSEA. The CDR3 extends over 20 amino acids. Full variable domain (remainder filled in from reference TRBV29-1 and TRBJ2-5): SAVISQKPSRDICQRGTSLTIQCQVDSQVTMMFWYRQQPGQSLTLIATANQGSEATYESGFVIDKFPISRPNLTFSTLTVSNMSPEDSSIYLCSVEMGDRASGDVGQETQYFGPGTRLLVL.

The rearrangement uses TRBV7-3 and TRBJ2-1; without DNA, the TCRdb call of TRBD2 cannot be checked. CDR3 length equals 15 residues. In germline, CDR1 is SGHTA, CDR2 FQGTGA. The CDR3 loop reads CASSLQAGDVNEQFF. The full variable domain, in which reference TRBV7-3 and TRBJ2-1 provide the parts outside the CDR3, is GAGVSQTPSNKVTEKGKYVELRCDPISGHTALYWYRQSLGQGPEFLIYFQGTGAADDSGLPNDRFFAVRPEGSVSTLKIQRTERGDSAVYLCASSLQAGDVNEQFFGPGTRLTVL.

The CDR3 here is CASSEPGQGFYEQYF. V usage is TRBV19 and J usage is TRBJ2-7; the TCRdb D gene call, TRBD1, has no DNA to confirm it. CDR1 and CDR2 from the germline V gene are LNHDA and SQIVND (reference sequence). The length of the CDR3 is 15 residues.

CDR3 protein: CASRELRAPNTEAFF. V gene TRBV4-2 combines with J gene TRBJ1-1. Germline loops: CDR1 LGHNA, CDR2 YNFKEQ. The CDR3 is made up of 15 amino acids.

This chain connects TRBV12-3 or TRBV12-4 to TRBJ2-1; the D call of TRBD1 rests on TCRdb alone, since no DNA is present to check it. The CDR3 is 15 amino acids. The chain's CDR3 is CASSPKDRGPNEQFF.

The chain combines TRBV13 with TRBJ2-1; the TCRdb D gene call, TRBD2, has no DNA to confirm it. CDR3 length: 15 residues. Germline V CDR1 and CDR2: PRHDT, FYEKMQ (reference sequence). CDR3 sequence: CASSRAGGGDNEQSF.

CDR3 loop: CASSYPRGREYF. The chain employs TRBV11-2 and TRBJ2-7; TCRdb indicates TRBD1, and absent DNA this call remains unverified. The CDR3 runs 12 residues. CDR1 and CDR2 from the germline V gene are SGHAT and FQNNGV. The whole variable domain, filled in from reference TRBV11-2 and TRBJ2-7, reads EAGVAQSPRYKIIEKRQSVAFWCNPISGHATLYWYQQILGQGPKLLIQFQNNGVVDDSQLPKDRFSAERLKGVDSTLKIQPAKLEDSAVYLCASSYPRGREYFGPGTRLTVT.

V gene TRBV29-1 combines with J gene TRBJ2-7; TCRdb's D gene call, TRBD1, goes unchecked for lack of DNA. Per germline, CDR1 SQVTM and CDR2 ANQGSEA. This CDR3 has 14 amino acids. The CDR3: CSVEGGGELDEQYF.

The chain recombines TRBV29-1 with TRBJ1-2; the D call from TCRdb, TRBD1, cannot be confirmed without DNA. The germline V gene encodes CDR1 SQVTM and CDR2 ANQGSEA. The CDR3 length is 16 residues. The CDR3 reads CSVEVTPFGTNYGYTF.

The chain has TRBV6-2 or TRBV6-3 and TRBJ2-1; TCRdb returns TRBD1, unconfirmable since there is no DNA. The germline CDR1 and CDR2 sequences are MNHEY and SVGEGT. This CDR3 has 12 amino acids. CDR3 in amino acids: CAGGERYNEQFF.

The gene calls are TRBV14 and TRBJ2-7. Germline CDR1 reads SGHDN; CDR2 reads FVKESK. The CDR3 is 13 residues long. CDR3 sequence: CASSEPDSYEQYF.

The chain recombines TRBV11-2 with TRBJ2-2; TCRdb's assignment of TRBD1 cannot be checked, as there is no DNA. The CDR3 loop spans 14 amino acids. CDR1 is SGHAT, CDR2 FQNNGV, per germline. The chain's CDR3 is CASTDQGTTGELFF.

This rearrangement joins TRBV5-1 to TRBJ2-2; TCRdb outputs TRBD1, but without DNA this stays unchecked. This CDR3 contains 15 residues. CDR1 and CDR2 from the germline V gene are SGHRS and YFSETQ. The CDR3 loop is CASSQHRGLDRELFF.

V is TRBV3-1 and J is TRBJ2-5. The CDR3 consists of 14 residues. Looked up from germline, CDR1 is LGHDT and CDR2 is YNNKEL (reference sequence). The CDR3 loop reads CASSQQKVQETQYF.

The rearrangement uses TRBV13 and TRBJ1-1; the D call of TRBD1 rests on TCRdb alone, since no DNA is present to check it. This CDR3 has 14 residues. Germline CDR1 is PRHDT and CDR2 is FYEKMQ (reference sequence). CDR3 residues: CASTSPSEDTEAFF.

V usage is TRBV24-1 and J usage is TRBJ2-2; with no DNA, the TCRdb D assignment of TRBD2 cannot be verified. Germline V gives CDR1 KGHDR, CDR2 SFDVKD. The CDR3 is made up of 14 amino acids. The chain's CDR3 is CATSDLGLAGELFF.

The chain links TRBV20-1 to TRBJ1-2; TCRdb's D gene call, TRBD1, goes unchecked for lack of DNA. CDR1 is DFQATT, CDR2 SNEGSKA, per germline (reference sequence). The CDR3 spans 19 residues. CDR3 residues: CSARSSTLSGTGGFWGYTF.

The chain employs TRBV7-9 and TRBJ2-7; the D call from TCRdb, TRBD2, cannot be confirmed without DNA. Germline V lookup: CDR1 SEHNR, CDR2 FQNEAQ (reference sequence). This CDR3 contains 12 residues. The chain's CDR3 is CASSLFPAEQYF.

V usage is TRBV7-6 and J usage is TRBJ2-1; TCRdb names TRBD1, which stays unverified in the absence of DNA. Germline CDR1 reads SGHVS; CDR2 reads FNYEAQ. This CDR3 is 15 amino acids long. The CDR3 loop is CASSAAGATYNEQFF.

The genes are TRBV20-1 and TRBJ2-3; checking the TCRdb D call of TRBD2 is not possible without DNA. This CDR3 has 14 residues. Germline V gene lookup returns CDR1 DFQATT and CDR2 SNEGSKA (reference sequence). The chain's CDR3 is CGAAGPDRTDTQYF.

The genes are TRBV7-9 and TRBJ2-7; TCRdb's D gene call, TRBD1, goes unchecked for lack of DNA. CDR3 length: 14 residues. Germline V gene sequence: CDR1 SEHNR, CDR2 FQNEAQ (reference sequence). This CDR3 is CASSPAGGSHEQYF.

This chain uses TRBV7-9 with TRBJ1-3; TCRdb designates TRBD1, a call that cannot be tested without DNA. CDR1 and CDR2 (germline): SEHNR, FQNEAQ (reference sequence). The CDR3 spans 17 residues. The CDR3 protein is CASRRPGGGLSGNTIYF.